A selection of T cell receptor beta chains follows, all from one sample in a study of blood T cells in healthy people across ages. TCRdb processed the 5' RACE reads anew with MiXCR; each CDR3 protein has one entry. This sample yields some 1,800,000 distinct CDR3 sequences, of which around 42% are seen a single time; more than 20% belongs to the top ten. Sequencing was performed on blood. The receptors derive from a human donor in good health. Each CDR3 is given with its conserved first and last residue. D genes are given only for firm matches. Expanded clones are given a class, and other clones once, few, many or no size at all.

.	TRBJ1-1	TRBV27	.	TGTGCCAGCAGTTATCGGGGTCTGGGGGCCACTGAAGCTTTCTTT	CASSYRGLGATEAFF
.	TRBJ1-2	TRBV25-1	.	TGTGCCAGCAGCGCCTATTCAGGGCTCGATGGCTACACCTTC	CASSAYSGLDGYTF
once	TRBJ1-5	TRBV6-5	.	TGTGCCAGCAGTTCGGACGCTCGGGTGGATCAGCCCCAGCATTTT	CASSSDARVDQPQHF
.	TRBJ1-1	TRBV7-3	.	TGTGCCAGCAGCTCCCCCTGGGTCACTGAAGCTTTCTTT	CASSSPWVTEAFF
few	TRBJ2-1	TRBV7-2	.	TGTGTCAGCAGCTTAAGCTACAATGAGCAGTTCTTC	CVSSLSYNEQFF
.	TRBJ2-7	TRBV3-1	TRBD1	TGTGCCAGCAGCCAAGGAAGCCAGGGGGCATACGAGCAGTACTTC	CASSQGSQGAYEQYF
.	TRBJ2-5	TRBV29-1	.	TGCAGCGTGCTCCCAGAAGATCAAGAGACCCAGTACTTC	CSVLPEDQETQYF
few	TRBJ2-5	TRBV29-1	.	TGCAGCGGGGGGGCCAGAGGGCGAGAGACCCAGTACTTC	CSGGARGRETQYF
few	TRBJ2-6	TRBV7-9	.	TGTGCCAGCAGCCCTGGATATGCGGGCCGGAGCTCTGGGGCCAACGTCCTGACTTTC	CASSPGYAGRSSGANVLTF
.	TRBJ2-5	TRBV12-3/TRBV12-4	.	TGTGCCAGCAGTTGGGGCCAGCCAGAGACCCAGTACTTC	CASSWGQPETQYF
few	TRBJ2-1	TRBV5-1	TRBD2	TGCGCCAGCAGCTTAAATCTAGCGGGGGGGAGTGAGCAGTTCTTC	CASSLNLAGGSEQFF
.	TRBJ1-4	TRBV4-3	TRBD1	TGCGCCAGCAGCCAAGCGCCGGGACAGGGGACTAATGAAAAACTGTTTTTT	CASSQAPGQGTNEKLFF
few	TRBJ2-7	TRBV9	.	TGTGCCAGCAGCCCCCGACAGGATACCTACGAGCAGTACTTC	CASSPRQDTYEQYF
.	TRBJ1-1	TRBV7-9	.	TGTGCCAGCAGCCCGGCGGGGGCGACTGAAGCTTTCTTT	CASSPAGATEAFF